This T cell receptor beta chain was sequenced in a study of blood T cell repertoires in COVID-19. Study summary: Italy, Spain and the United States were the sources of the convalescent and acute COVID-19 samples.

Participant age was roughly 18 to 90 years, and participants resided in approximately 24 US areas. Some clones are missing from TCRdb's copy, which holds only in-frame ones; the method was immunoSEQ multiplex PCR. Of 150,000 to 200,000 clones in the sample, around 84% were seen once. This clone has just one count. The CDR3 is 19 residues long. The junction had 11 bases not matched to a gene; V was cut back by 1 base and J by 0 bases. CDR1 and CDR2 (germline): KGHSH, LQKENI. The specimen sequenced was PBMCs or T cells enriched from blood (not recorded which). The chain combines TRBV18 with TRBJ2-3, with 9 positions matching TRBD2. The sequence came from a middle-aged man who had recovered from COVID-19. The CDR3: CASSPQDSGGPTSTDTQYF. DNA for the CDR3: TGTGCCAGCTCACCACAGGATAGCGGGGGACCCACTAGCACAGATACGCAGTATTTT. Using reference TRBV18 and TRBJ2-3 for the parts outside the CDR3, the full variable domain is NAGVMQNPRHLVRRRGQEARLRCSPMKGHSHVYWYRQLPEEGLKFMVYLQKENIIDESGMPKERFSAEFPKEGPSILRIQQVVRGDSAAYFCASSPQDSGGPTSTDTQYFGPGTRLTVL.